One and the same sample provided the 24 T cell receptor beta chains below, sequenced in a study of identical twins. TCRdb passed the 5' RACE reads through MiXCR, listing each CDR3 protein once. The sample holds just under 550,000 distinct CDR3 sequences, around 15% seen once. These data were likewise used in another study, on yellow fever vaccine responses in identical twins.

The sample taken for sequencing was CD4+ T cells sorted from blood. These receptors were obtained from a woman aged 18-35 years in good health.

The sample holds one count of this clonotype. The chain joins TRBV12-3 or TRBV12-4 to TRBJ2-2; possibly TRBD1 or TRBD2 for D (5 bases each). With 3 bases removed from V and 5 bases from J, the gap between germline ends came to 16 bases. This CDR3 contains 16 residues. The CDR3 spells CASSFSGPGSTGELFF. The DNA for the CDR3 is TGTGCCAGCAGTTTCTCGGGGCCAGGGAGTACCGGGGAGCTGTTTTTT.

The chain couples TRBV7-9 to TRBJ2-1; 7 nucleotides agree with TRBD2. This CDR3 is 15 amino acids long. V lost 6 bases to trimming and J lost 4 bases; unmatched junction nucleotides: 9. Germline CDR1 reads SEHNR; CDR2 reads FQNEAQ (reference sequence). The CDR3 DNA reads as TGTGCCAGCAGACGGGAGTTAGCGGGTTACAATGAGCAGTTCTTC. Translation gives CASRRELAGYNEQFF.

This clonotype was seen ten or more times. The chain links TRBV29-1 to TRBJ2-7, with TRBD2 matching 15 bases. Unmatched junction bases numbered 11, after V lost 7 bases and J lost 7 bases. Germline CDR1 reads SQVTM; CDR2 reads ANQGSEA. This CDR3 region has 15 residues. DNA of the CDR3: TGCAGCGCTTACTCGGGACTAGCGGGAGGAGGTGAGCAGTACTTC. Its protein product is CSAYSGLAGGGEQYF.

The chain links TRBV11-2 to TRBJ2-7; 12 positions agree with TRBD2. Looked up from germline, CDR1 is SGHAT and CDR2 is FQNNGV. This CDR3 has 17 amino acids. The trim removed 5 bases at V and 1 base at J, leaving 9 bases unmatched. The CDR3: CASSRSVLAGGSYEQYF. The CDR3 region has the DNA TGTGCCAGCAGCCGAAGTGTTCTAGCGGGAGGGTCCTACGAGCAGTACTTC. The full variable domain, its missing parts supplied by reference TRBV11-2 and TRBJ2-7, is EAGVAQSPRYKIIEKRQSVAFWCNPISGHATLYWYQQILGQGPKLLIQFQNNGVVDDSQLPKDRFSAERLKGVDSTLKIQPAKLEDSAVYLCASSRSVLAGGSYEQYFGPGTRLTVT.

J is TRBJ2-3 and V is TRBV6-5; 11 nucleotides match TRBD2. Germline V gene sequence: CDR1 MNHEY, CDR2 SVGAGI. The CDR3 loop spans 17 amino acids. J was trimmed by 6 bases and V by 0 bases; bases with no gene match: 8. The CDR3 region has the DNA TGTGCCAGCAGTTACTCGAAACTAGCGGGGGCGGGTGATACGCAGTATTTT. This codes for CASSYSKLAGAGDTQYF.

This chain uses TRBV6-1 with TRBJ2-5, with TRBD2 identical over 7 bases. Germline values: CDR1 MNHNS, CDR2 SASEGT. This CDR3 contains 13 residues. V was pared by 1 base and J by 5 bases, with 1 base of the junction left unmatched. CDR3 sequence reads: CASSEGTRETQYF. In DNA form, the CDR3 reads TGTGCCAGCAGTGAAGGGACTAGGGAGACCCAGTACTTC.

This clonotype has a handful of counts. This chain links TRBV7-9 with TRBJ2-7; TRBD1 is a possible D gene (5 bases). CDR3 size: 12 residues. Germline values: CDR1 SEHNR, CDR2 FQNEAQ (reference sequence). V was pared by 5 bases and J by 6 bases, with 11 bases between. CDR3: CASSPQGVEQYF. The CDR3 DNA sequence: TGTGCCAGCAGCCCCCAAGGGGTCGAGCAGTACTTC.

This clonotype was counted between two and nine times. V gene TRBV2 combines with J gene TRBJ2-2, with 10 positions matching TRBD2. CDR3 length equals 16 residues. With 5 bases clipped from V and 4 bases from J, the junction kept 7 bases outside the gene matches. Germline V gives CDR1 SNHLY, CDR2 FYNNEI. CDR3 loop: CASSYTSGIGTGELFF. For the CDR3, the DNA is TGTGCCAGCAGTTACACTAGCGGGATTGGCACCGGGGAGCTGTTTTTT.

In its sample, this clonotype was seen a few times. The V and J genes are TRBV5-1 and TRBJ2-3; 8 bases are a match to TRBD1. The CDR3 loop spans 15 amino acids. Trimming took 4 bases from V and 1 from J; bases not matched to a gene: 5. Germline V gene sequence: CDR1 SGHRS, CDR2 YFSETQ. The chain's CDR3 is CASSPGQVGTDTQYF. The CDR3 DNA is TGCGCCAGCAGCCCGGGACAGGTGGGCACAGATACGCAGTATTTT.

This clonotype was detected a few times. The V call is TRBV6-1, the J call TRBJ2-2; D might be TRBD1 (5 bases). The ends were cut back, 3 bases at V and 3 bases at J, with 17 bases in the middle. Germline lookup yields CDR1 MNHNS and CDR2 SASEGT. The CDR3 covers 17 residues. The CDR3 DNA follows: TGTGCCAGCAGTGATTTGCCCAGGGAAAGGGACACCGGGGAGCTGTTTTTT. This codes for CASSDLPRERDTGELFF.

V gene TRBV2 combines with J gene TRBJ1-2; D is unclear. The CDR3 spans 14 residues. Germline V CDR1 and CDR2: SNHLY, FYNNEI. V shed 6 bases and J shed 8 bases, with 19 bases lying between them. The CDR3: CASSGGMRVFGYTF. CDR3 DNA: TGTGCCAGCAGCGGAGGAATGCGGGTCTTCGGCTACACCTTC.

This clonotype has only a few counts. The rearrangement links TRBV7-3 to TRBJ2-3; the D call may be TRBD1 or TRBD2 (5 bases each). The length of the CDR3 is 18 residues. Trimming stripped 2 bases from V and 4 bases from J, with 22 bases between. The V gene's germline CDR1 is SGHTA and CDR2 FQGTGA. CDR3 residues: CASSLVGGPTFGADTQYF. CDR3 in DNA: TGTGCCAGCAGCTTAGTTGGGGGACCGACGTTTGGCGCAGATACGCAGTATTTT. The full variable domain, in which reference TRBV7-3 and TRBJ2-3 provide the parts outside the CDR3, is GAGVSQTPSNKVTEKGKYVELRCDPISGHTALYWYRQSLGQGPEFLIYFQGTGAADDSGLPNDRFFAVRPEGSVSTLKIQRTERGDSAVYLCASSLVGGPTFGADTQYFGPGTRLTVL.

The gene calls are TRBV12-3 or TRBV12-4 and TRBJ2-3, with D unresolved. This CDR3 has 14 residues. The V gene lost 9 bases and the J gene lost 2 bases, with 15 bases spanning the gap. The CDR3 here is CASTLQTLTDTQYF. CDR3 nucleotide sequence: TGTGCCAGTACCTTGCAAACACTCACAGATACGCAGTATTTT.

This clonotype occurred a few times. The chain combines TRBV6-6 with TRBJ2-5; 8 bases are shared with TRBD1. Germline lookup yields CDR1 MNHNY and CDR2 SVGAGI (reference sequence). There are 12 residues in the CDR3. With 9 bases clipped from V and 2 bases from J, the junction kept 2 bases outside the gene matches. The CDR3 bases are TGTGCCAGTCGGACAGGGCAAGAGACCCAGTACTTC. Translated: CASRTGQETQYF.

This chain uses TRBV28 with TRBJ1-1, with D perhaps TRBD1 (6 bases). Germline V gene data show CDR1 as MDHEN and CDR2 as SYDVKM. V was trimmed by 6 bases and J by 4 bases, leaving 18 bases between them. The CDR3 is 15 amino acids. The CDR3 region is CASRTPGAGGTEAFF. The CDR3 nucleotides read TGTGCCAGCAGGACCCCAGGGGCCGGGGGCACTGAAGCTTTCTTT.

This chain uses TRBV9 with TRBJ2-1; D is perhaps TRBD1 (5 bases). CDR3 length equals 15 residues. Germline V CDR1 and CDR2: SGDLS, YYNGEE. Trimming removed 2 bases at V and 6 bases at J, with 15 bases between. CDR3 amino acids: CASSVGGAMFNEQFF. DNA for the CDR3: TGTGCCAGCAGCGTGGGTGGGGCTATGTTCAATGAGCAGTTCTTC. The full variable domain, in which reference TRBV9 and TRBJ2-1 provide the parts outside the CDR3, is DSGVTQTPKHLITATGQRVTLRCSPRSGDLSVYWYQQSLDQGLQFLIQYYNGEERAKGNILERFSAQQFPDLHSELNLSSLELGDSALYFCASSVGGAMFNEQFFGPGTRLTVL.

This clonotype has more than one count but fewer than ten. The chain joins TRBV6-4 to TRBJ2-1, with D perhaps being TRBD1 or TRBD2 (7 bases each). V gave up 3 bases and J gave up 6 bases, with 12 bases separating them. CDR3 length: 14 amino acids. Looked up from germline, CDR1 is MRHNA and CDR2 is SNTAGT. CDR3 coding DNA: TGTGCCAGCAGTGAGCAGGGGGGGCGCAATGAGCAGTTCTTC. Translating it yields CASSEQGGRNEQFF.

The chain has TRBV11-2 and TRBJ1-5; D possibly corresponds to TRBD1 (5 bases). The CDR3 is 15 amino acids. Trimming took 5 bases from V and 4 from J, leaving 15 bases between them. Germline CDR1 is SGHAT and CDR2 is FQNNGV. This CDR3 is CASSLLGTANQPQHF. The CDR3 DNA reads as TGTGCCAGCAGCCTCCTGGGGACGGCTAATCAGCCCCAGCATTTT. The whole variable domain, filled in from reference TRBV11-2 and TRBJ1-5, reads EAGVAQSPRYKIIEKRQSVAFWCNPISGHATLYWYQQILGQGPKLLIQFQNNGVVDDSQLPKDRFSAERLKGVDSTLKIQPAKLEDSAVYLCASSLLGTANQPQHFGDGTRLSIL.

This clonotype was seen many times. V gene TRBV29-1 combines with J gene TRBJ2-1; 8 nucleotides agree with TRBD1. The junction had 12 bases not matched to a gene; V was cut back by 7 bases and J by 4 bases. Germline CDR1 and CDR2: SQVTM and ANQGSEA. The CDR3 length is 15 residues. The CDR3 region is CSARTGPFPYNEQFF. The CDR3 DNA reads as TGCAGCGCGAGGACAGGGCCATTTCCTTACAATGAGCAGTTCTTC.

CDR3 nucleotide sequence: TGTGCCAGCAGCCAAGAATGGAACACTGAAGCTTTCTTT. Its protein product is CASSQEWNTEAFF. This rearrangement joins TRBV14 to TRBJ1-1; D unclear. Germline V gives CDR1 SGHDN, CDR2 FVKESK. This CDR3 spans 13 amino acids. With 0 bases removed from V and 1 base from J, the gap between germline ends came to 3 bases.

In its sample, this clonotype was seen a few times. The chain employs TRBV2 and TRBJ2-2; 11 bases align to TRBD1. Germline CDR1 reads SNHLY; CDR2 reads FYNNEI. Trimming took 1 base from V and 6 from J; bases not matched to a gene: 4. The length of the CDR3 is 16 residues. The DNA for the CDR3 is TGTGCCAGCAGTGAAGAGGGACAGGGGGTCTCCGGGGAGCTGTTTTTT. Encoded protein: CASSEEGQGVSGELFF. Together with reference TRBV2 and TRBJ2-2, the CDR3 gives the full variable domain: EPEVTQTPSHQVTQMGQEVILRCVPISNHLYFYWYRQILGQKVEFLVSFYNNEISEKSEIFDDQFSVERPDGSNFTLKIRSTKLEDSAMYFCASSEEGQGVSGELFFGEGSRLTVL.

This clonotype was observed a handful of times. The chain employs TRBV20-1 and TRBJ1-6; D gene unclear. V was trimmed by 3 bases and J by 0 bases, leaving 9 bases between them. The CDR3 is 15 amino acids. From germline, CDR1 is DFQATT and CDR2 SNEGSKA (reference sequence). The CDR3 DNA reads as TGCAGTGCTAGCAGCAAGAGCTCCTATAATTCACCCCTCCACTTT. It translates to CSASSKSSYNSPLHF.

DNA for the CDR3: TGCAGTGCCCACGAGCGTAGCACAGATACGCAGTATTTT. It codes for CSAHERSTDTQYF. The rearrangement uses TRBV20-1 and TRBJ2-3; D remains ambiguous. Germline lookup yields CDR1 DFQATT and CDR2 SNEGSKA (reference sequence). The CDR3 length is 13 residues. Trimming shortened V by 6 bases and J by 0 bases, and 10 bases separated the two germline ends.

The V gene is TRBV6-5, the J gene TRBJ2-3, with 8 bases fitting TRBD1. V shed 3 bases and J 3 bases; nucleotides not matched to a gene: 11. Per the germline V gene, CDR1 is MNHEY and CDR2 is SVGAGI. This CDR3 region has 17 residues. The CDR3 region has the DNA TGTGCCAGCAGTTATAGCTCAGGGGGCATGGGGACAGATACGCAGTATTTT. This translates into CASSYSSGGMGTDTQYF.